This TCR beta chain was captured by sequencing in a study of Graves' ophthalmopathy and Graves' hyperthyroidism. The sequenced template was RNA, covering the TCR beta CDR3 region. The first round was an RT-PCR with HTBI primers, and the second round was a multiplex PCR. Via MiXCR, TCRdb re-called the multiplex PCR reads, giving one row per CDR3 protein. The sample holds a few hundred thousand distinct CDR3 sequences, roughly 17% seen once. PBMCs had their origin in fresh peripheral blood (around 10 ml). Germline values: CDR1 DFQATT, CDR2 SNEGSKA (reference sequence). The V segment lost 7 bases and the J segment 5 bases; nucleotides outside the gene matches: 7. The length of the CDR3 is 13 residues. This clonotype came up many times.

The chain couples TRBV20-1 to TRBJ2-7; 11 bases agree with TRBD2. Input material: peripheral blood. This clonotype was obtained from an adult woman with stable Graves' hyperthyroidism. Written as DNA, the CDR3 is TGCAGTGGGACTAGCGGGTTATCCAACGAGCAGTACTTC. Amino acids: CSGTSGLSNEQYF.